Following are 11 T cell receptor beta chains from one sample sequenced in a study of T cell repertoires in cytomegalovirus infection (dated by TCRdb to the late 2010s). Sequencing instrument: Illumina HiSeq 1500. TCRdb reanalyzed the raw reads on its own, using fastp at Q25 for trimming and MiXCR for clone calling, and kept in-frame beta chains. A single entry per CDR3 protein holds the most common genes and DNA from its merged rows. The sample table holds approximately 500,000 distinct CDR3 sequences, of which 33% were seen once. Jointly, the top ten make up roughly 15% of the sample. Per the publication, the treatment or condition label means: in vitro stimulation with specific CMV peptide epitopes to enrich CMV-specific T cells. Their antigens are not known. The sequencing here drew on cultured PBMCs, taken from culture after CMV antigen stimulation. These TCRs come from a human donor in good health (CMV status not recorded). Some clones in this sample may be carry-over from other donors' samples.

The CDR3, as DNA: TGTGCCAGCACGCGGGACCCCACAGATACGCAGTATTTT. Protein sequence: CASTRDPTDTQYF. The chain links TRBV12-3 or TRBV12-4 to TRBJ2-3, with a possible D match to TRBD2 (6 bases). The CDR3 sequence is 13 residues long. The V end lost 7 bases, the J end lost 2 bases, and 10 bases lay between the germline ends.

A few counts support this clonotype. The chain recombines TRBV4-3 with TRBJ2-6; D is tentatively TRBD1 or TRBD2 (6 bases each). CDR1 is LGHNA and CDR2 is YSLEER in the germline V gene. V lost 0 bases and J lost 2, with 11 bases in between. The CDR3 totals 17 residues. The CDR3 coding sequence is TGCGCCAGCAGCCAAGATCTCGGGGGCGCTGGGGCCAACGTCCTGACTTTC. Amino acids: CASSQDLGGAGANVLTF.

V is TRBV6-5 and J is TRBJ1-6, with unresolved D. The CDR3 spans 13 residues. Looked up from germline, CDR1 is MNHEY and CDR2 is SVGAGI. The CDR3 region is CAGKRSENSPLHF. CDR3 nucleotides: TGTGCGGGCAAGCGGTCAGAGAATTCACCCCTCCACTTT.

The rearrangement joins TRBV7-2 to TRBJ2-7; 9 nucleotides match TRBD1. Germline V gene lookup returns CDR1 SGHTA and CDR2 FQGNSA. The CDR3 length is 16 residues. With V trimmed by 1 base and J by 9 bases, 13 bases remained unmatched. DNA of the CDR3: TGTGCCAGCAGCTTAGGGCAACAGGGGGCGAAAGTCGCGCAGTACTTC. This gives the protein CASSLGQQGAKVAQYF.

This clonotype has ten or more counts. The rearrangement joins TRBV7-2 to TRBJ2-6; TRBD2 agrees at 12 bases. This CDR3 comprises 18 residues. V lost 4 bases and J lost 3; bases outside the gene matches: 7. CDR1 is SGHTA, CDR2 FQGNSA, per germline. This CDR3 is CASSSLLAGGGGANVLTF. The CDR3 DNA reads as TGTGCCAGCAGCTCCCTACTAGCGGGAGGTGGTGGGGCCAACGTCCTGACTTTC.

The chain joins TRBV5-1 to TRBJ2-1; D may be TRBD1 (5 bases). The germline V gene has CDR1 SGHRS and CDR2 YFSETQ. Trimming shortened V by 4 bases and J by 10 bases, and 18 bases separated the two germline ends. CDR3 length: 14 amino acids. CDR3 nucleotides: TGCGCCAGCAGCCAAATTCTGGGGCGCGGAGAGCAGTTCTTC. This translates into CASSQILGRGEQFF.

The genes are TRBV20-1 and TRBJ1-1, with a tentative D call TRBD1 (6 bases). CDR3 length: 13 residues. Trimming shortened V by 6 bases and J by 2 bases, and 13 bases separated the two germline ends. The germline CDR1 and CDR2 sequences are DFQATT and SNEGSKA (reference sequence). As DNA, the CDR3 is TGCAGTGCAGACGGACAGTACAACACTGAAGCTTTCTTT. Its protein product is CSADGQYNTEAFF.

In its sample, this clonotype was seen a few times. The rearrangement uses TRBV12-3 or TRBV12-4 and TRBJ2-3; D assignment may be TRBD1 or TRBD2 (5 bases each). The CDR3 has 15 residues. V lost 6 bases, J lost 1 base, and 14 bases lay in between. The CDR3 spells CASSYGDGRTDTQYF. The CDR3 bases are TGTGCCAGCAGCTACGGGGACGGTCGCACAGATACGCAGTATTTT.

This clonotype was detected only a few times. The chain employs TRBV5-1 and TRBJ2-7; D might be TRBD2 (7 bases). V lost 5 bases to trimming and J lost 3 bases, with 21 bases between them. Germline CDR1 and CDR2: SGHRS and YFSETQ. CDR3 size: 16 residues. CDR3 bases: TGCGCCAGCAGACAGGGAGAGGGGACTATCATCTACGAGCAGTACTTC. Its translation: CASRQGEGTIIYEQYF.

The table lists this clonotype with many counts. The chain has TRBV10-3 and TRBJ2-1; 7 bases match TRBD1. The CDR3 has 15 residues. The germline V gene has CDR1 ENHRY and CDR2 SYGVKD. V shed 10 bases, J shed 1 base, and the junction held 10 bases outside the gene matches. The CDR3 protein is CATKRGQVSYNEQFF. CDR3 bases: TGTGCCACTAAGAGGGGGCAAGTGTCCTACAATGAGCAGTTCTTC.

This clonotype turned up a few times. CDR3 protein: CASSHTRPGTQYF. For the CDR3, the DNA is TGTGCCAGCAGCCACACAAGACCAGGCACGCAGTATTTT. The chain carries TRBV14 and TRBJ2-3, with D unresolved. Germline CDR1 SGHDN, CDR2 FVKESK. Trimming removed 3 bases at V and 9 bases at J, with 13 bases between. This CDR3 contains 13 residues.